Sequencing of this T cell receptor (beta chain) was carried out in a study of T cells after yellow fever vaccination. Overall study findings and caveats: Post-booster repertoires contained most primary-vaccination clones again (roughly 97% CD4, about 90% CD8). Secondary responses were weaker yet peaked faster, day 5 versus 15.

This clonotype was counted a few times. Its specificity is not known. TCRdb re-derived calls from the 5' RACE reads in MiXCR, one entry per CDR3 protein. The sample shows under 150,000 distinct CDR3 sequences, about 15% of them seen only once. CDR1 SGHDN and CDR2 FVKESK come from the germline V gene. CDR3 length equals 19 residues. Trimming cost V 1 base and J 0 bases; bases outside gene matches: 10. The sample here was CD8+ T cells sorted from PBMCs, taken 5 days after the yellow fever booster vaccination. This TCR was sampled from a man aged 18 to 35 who received the YFV17D yellow fever vaccine. The V and J genes are TRBV14 and TRBJ2-2; 8 bases align to TRBD1. DNA of the CDR3: TGTGCCAGCAGCCAAGTCGGACAGGGTTGGATAGCGAACACCGGGGAGCTGTTTTTT. Amino acids: CASSQVGQGWIANTGELFF.